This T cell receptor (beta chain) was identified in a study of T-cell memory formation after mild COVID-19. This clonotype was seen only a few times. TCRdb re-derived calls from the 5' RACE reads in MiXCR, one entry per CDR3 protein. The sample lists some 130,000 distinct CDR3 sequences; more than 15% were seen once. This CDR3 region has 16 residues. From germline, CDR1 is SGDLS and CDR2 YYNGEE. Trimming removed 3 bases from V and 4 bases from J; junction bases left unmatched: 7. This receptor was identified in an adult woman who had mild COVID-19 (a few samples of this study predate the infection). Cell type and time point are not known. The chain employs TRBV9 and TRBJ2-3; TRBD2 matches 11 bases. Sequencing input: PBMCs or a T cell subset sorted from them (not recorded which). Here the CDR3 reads CASSEILAGGPDTQYF. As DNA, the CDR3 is TGTGCCAGCAGCGAAATTCTAGCGGGGGGCCCAGATACGCAGTATTTT.